This T cell receptor beta chain was captured in a study of Graves' ophthalmopathy and Graves' hyperthyroidism. This clonotype has a handful of counts. The antigen is unknown. Regarding the study as a whole: Blood also harbored most expanded thyroid clonotypes above 0.001 frequency.

Amplifying from RNA transcripts, the study obtained TCR beta CDR3 regions. HTBI primers primed a first-round RT-PCR, and a second-round multiplex PCR followed. TCRdb passed the multiplex PCR reads through MiXCR, listing each CDR3 protein once. The sample carries about 240,000 distinct CDR3 sequences, approximately 42% recorded once. Germline CDR1 is SGHAT and CDR2 is FQNNGV. This CDR3 has 12 amino acids. The V end was cut by 7 bases, the J end by 3 bases, with 9 bases between. The authors used Ficoll-Paque density gradient centrifugation to separate PBMCs. The input was approximately 10 ml of fresh peripheral blood.

The material sequenced was peripheral blood. The V gene is TRBV11-2, the J gene TRBJ1-2; D is undetermined. This receptor was obtained from an adult man with Graves' ophthalmopathy. The CDR3 DNA reads TGTGCCAGCACTGACGATGACTATGGCTACACCTTC. Translation gives CASTDDDYGYTF.